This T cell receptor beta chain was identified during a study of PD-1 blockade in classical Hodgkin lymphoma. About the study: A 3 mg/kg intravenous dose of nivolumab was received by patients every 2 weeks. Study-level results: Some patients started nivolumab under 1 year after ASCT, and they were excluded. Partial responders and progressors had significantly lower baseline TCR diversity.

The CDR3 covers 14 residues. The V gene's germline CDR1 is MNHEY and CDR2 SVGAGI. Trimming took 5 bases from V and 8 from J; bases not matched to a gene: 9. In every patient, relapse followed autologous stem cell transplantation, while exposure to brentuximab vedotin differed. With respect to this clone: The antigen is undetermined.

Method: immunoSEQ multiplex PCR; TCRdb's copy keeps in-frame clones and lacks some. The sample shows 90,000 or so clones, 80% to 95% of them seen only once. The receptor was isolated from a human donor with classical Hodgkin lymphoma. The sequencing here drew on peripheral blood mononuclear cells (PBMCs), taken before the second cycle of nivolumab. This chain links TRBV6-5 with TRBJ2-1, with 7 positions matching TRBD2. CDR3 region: CASSRAGVGHEQFF. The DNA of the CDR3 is TGTGCCAGCAGTCGGGCGGGAGTAGGGCATGAGCAGTTCTTC.